Included here is one T cell receptor (beta chain) sequence, with context. Produced via immunoSEQ multiplex PCR; TCRdb's table is partial and in-frame only. The sample holds 60,000 to 75,000 clones, approximately 85% seen once. The record originates from a study of OX40 agonist ivuxolimab in advanced cancers. About the study: It was ivuxolimab, an agonistic anti-OX40 (CD134) antibody, that patients were treated with.

Trimming cost V 0 bases and J 3 bases, with 23 bases left between them. The CDR3 spans 20 residues. Germline V lookup: CDR1 SGHNT, CDR2 YENEEA. This sequence joins TRBV11-3 and TRBJ2-2; D remains unclear. The sequence was collected from an adult with an advanced solid tumor such as melanoma, head and neck, liver or kidney cancer. This material consisted of CD4+ or CD8+ T cells sorted from blood, taken in a trial of the OX40 agonist ivuxolimab. CDR3 amino acids: CASSLDLAGQDASDTGELFF. CDR3 bases: TGTGCCAGCAGCTTAGATCTTGCCGGGCAGGATGCCTCGGACACCGGGGAGCTGTTTTTT.